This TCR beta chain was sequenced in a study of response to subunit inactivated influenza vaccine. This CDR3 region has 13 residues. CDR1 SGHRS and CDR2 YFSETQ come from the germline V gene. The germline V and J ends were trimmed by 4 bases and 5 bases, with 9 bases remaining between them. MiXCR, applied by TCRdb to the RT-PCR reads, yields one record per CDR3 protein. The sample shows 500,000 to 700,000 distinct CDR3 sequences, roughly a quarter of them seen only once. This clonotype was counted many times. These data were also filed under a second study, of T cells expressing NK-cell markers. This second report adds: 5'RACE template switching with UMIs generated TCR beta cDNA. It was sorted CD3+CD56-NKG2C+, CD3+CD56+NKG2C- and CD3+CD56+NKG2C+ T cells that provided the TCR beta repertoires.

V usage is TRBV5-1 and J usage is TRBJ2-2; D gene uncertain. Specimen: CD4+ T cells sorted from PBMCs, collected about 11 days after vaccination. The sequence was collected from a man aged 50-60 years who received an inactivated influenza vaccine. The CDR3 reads CASSPDSTGELFF. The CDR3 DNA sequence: TGCGCCAGCAGCCCCGATAGTACCGGGGAGCTGTTTTTT.